The rows below give T cell receptor beta chains drawn from one sample of a study of Graves' ophthalmopathy and Graves' hyperthyroidism. Using its own MiXCR run on the multiplex PCR reads, TCRdb lists one record per CDR3 protein. The sample has a few hundred thousand distinct CDR3 sequences, roughly 16% seen once. Material for sequencing was peripheral blood. The receptors originated from an adult man with Graves' ophthalmopathy. The CDR3 runs from the conserved cysteine through the conserved F or W. The order of the fields is clone size, V gene, J gene, D gene, CDR3 DNA, CDR3 protein. D genes are given only for firm matches. Size is omitted from some rows. Given values are once, few, many or a class for expanded clones.

>many|TRBV11-2|TRBJ1-5|-
TGTGCCAGCAGCTTAGAATGGGATAGCAATCAGCCCCAGCATTTT
CASSLEWDSNQPQHF
>many|TRBV6-1|TRBJ2-7|TRBD2
TGTGCCAGCAGTGTACAACTAGCGGGGGGCAGCGAGCAGTACTTC
CASSVQLAGGSEQYF
>-|TRBV12-3/TRBV12-4|TRBJ1-6|-
TGTGCCAGCAGCCTTCACGGTTCACCCCTCCACTTT
CASSLHGSPLHF
>many|TRBV19|TRBJ1-1|-
TGTGCCAGTAGTGGGTCAGAAAACACTGAAGCTTTCTTT
CASSGSENTEAFF
>many|TRBV20-1|TRBJ1-5|TRBD1
TGCAGTGCTGGAAAGGCCGGGACAGGGGATCAGCCCCAGCATTTT
CSAGKAGTGDQPQHF
>many|TRBV12-3/TRBV12-4|TRBJ2-7|TRBD1
TGTGCCAGCAGTCCACAGGGGGCCGAGCAGTACTTC
CASSPQGAEQYF
>-|TRBV6-5|TRBJ1-6|-
TGTGCCAGCAGTTACTACGCAGGGTATTCTAGTTCACCCCTCCACTTT
CASSYYAGYSSSPLHF
>-|TRBV10-3|TRBJ1-1|TRBD1
TGTGCCACCCGGGACAGGCGGGACGGTACTGAAGCTTTCTTT
CATRDRRDGTEAFF
>many|TRBV20-1|TRBJ2-7|TRBD1
TGCAGTGCTAGGGCTCGGACAGGGAATACCTACGAGCAGTACTTC
CSARARTGNTYEQYF
>many|TRBV5-1|TRBJ1-1|TRBD1
TGCGCCAGGGCAAGGGGACAGGGGTGGATGAACACTGAAGCTTTCTTT
CARARGQGWMNTEAFF
>many|TRBV19|TRBJ1-1|-
TGTGCCAGTAGTATGCATTCTGGAAACACTGAAGCTTTCTTT
CASSMHSGNTEAFF
>few|TRBV20-1|TRBJ2-7|TRBD2
TGCAGTGCTAACCCGGGACTAGCGACCTACGAGCAGTACTTC
CSANPGLATYEQYF
>-|TRBV6-1|TRBJ1-5|-
TGTGCCAGCAGCCCCGGGGTCGGTGATCAGCCCCAGCATTTT
CASSPGVGDQPQHF
>many|TRBV10-3|TRBJ2-7|-
TGTGCCATCAGTGAGAAAACAGGCCAACCTTACGAGCAGTACTTC
CAISEKTGQPYEQYF
>many|TRBV4-3|TRBJ1-2|-
TGCGCCAGCAGCCAGCACCTCGTGGGGAGGGGCAGGGGCTATGGCTACACCTTC
CASSQHLVGRGRGYGYTF
>many|TRBV2|TRBJ2-2|-
TGTGCCAGCAGTGAATTGCCCGGGGGCACCGGGGAGCTGTTTTTT
CASSELPGGTGELFF
>many|TRBV12-3/TRBV12-4|TRBJ2-5|-
TGTGCCAGCAGAGCCAGTACGGAGACCCAGTACTTC
CASRASTETQYF
>-|TRBV6-1|TRBJ2-5|TRBD1
TGTGCCAGCAGTGAAACTTGGGACAGCTTCAAAGAGACCCAGTACTTC
CASSETWDSFKETQYF
>once|TRBV6-1|TRBJ1-2|TRBD1
TGTGCCGAAAACACCGGGACAGGGGACTATGGCTACACCTTC
CAENTGTGDYGYTF
>many|TRBV12-3/TRBV12-4|TRBJ2-2|-
TGTGCCAGCACCAAAACCGGGGAGCTGTTTTTT
CASTKTGELFF
>many|TRBV7-2|TRBJ1-2|-
TGTGCCAGCAGCTTTAAGGGAACCTATGGCTACACCTTC
CASSFKGTYGYTF
>many|TRBV11-2|TRBJ1-1|-
TGTGCCAGCAGCTACCGGGCCGATGACGAAGCTTTCTTT
CASSYRADDEAFF
>-|TRBV3-1|TRBJ2-7|-
TGTGCCAGCAGCCAAGGTCTGGGGGCGGAGAGCGAGCAGTACTTC
CASSQGLGAESEQYF
>many|TRBV6-5|TRBJ1-2|-
TGTGCCAGCAGTACCTTAGAAATCCTCTCCTATGGCTACACCTTC
CASSTLEILSYGYTF
>many|TRBV13|TRBJ2-2|TRBD1
TGTGCCAGCAGCTTATTAGGGACAGGGACGAACACCGGGGAGCTGTTTTTT
CASSLLGTGTNTGELFF
>many|TRBV24-1|TRBJ1-1|-
TGTGCCACCAGTGATGGCGGGATGAACACTGAAGCTTTCTTT
CATSDGGMNTEAFF
>many|TRBV27|TRBJ1-1|TRBD1
TGTGCCAGCAAACCCATCACAGGGGTTCGCACTGAAGCTTTCTTT
CASKPITGVRTEAFF
>many|TRBV20-1|TRBJ1-6|-
TGCAGTGCTAGAGCCGGGGGGAGTACTAATTCACCCCTCCACTTT
CSARAGGSTNSPLHF
>many|TRBV27|TRBJ2-7|-
TGTGCCAGCAGTCTGACAGGGAGGGAGCAGTACTTC
CASSLTGREQYF